This record covers a single T cell receptor (beta chain). Its antigen is unidentified. This entry is derived from a study of cytomegalovirus exposure and HLA in healthy donors. General study results and limits: High sensitivity and specificity were reportedly achieved when the classifier diagnosed cytomegalovirus status. Most TCR sequences showed up rarely, but some public TCRs showed up in many donors. In the 120 validation repertoires, about 95% of cluster scores exceeded 0, per a later analysis.

The donors were part of the roughly 110-subject validation cohort, which stood apart from the approximately 670-subject first cohort. V was clipped by 2 bases and J by 2 bases; unmatched bases: 4. This CDR3 is 15 amino acids long. CDR1 is GTSNPN and CDR2 is SVGIG in the germline V gene (reference sequence). The data were produced by immunoSEQ multiplex PCR, yet TCRdb's version contains in-frame clones alone and is incomplete. Among approximately 200,000 clones, 80% to 90% were seen once, and the ten largest hold about an eighth. The receptor comes from a woman aged 30 to 39 in good health and CMV-seropositive. This chain connects TRBV30 to TRBJ1-5, with 9 bases fitting TRBD1. Sequencing input: PBMCs. As DNA, the CDR3 is TGTGCCTGGAGTTGGGGACAGGGACGCAATCAGCCCCAGCATTTT. It is translated as CAWSWGQGRNQPQHF. Together with reference TRBV30 and TRBJ1-5, the CDR3 gives the full variable domain: SQTIHQWPATLVQPVGSPLSLECTVEGTSNPNLYWYRQAAGRGLQLLFYSVGIGQISSEVPQNLSASRPQDRQFILSSKKLLLSDSGFYLCAWSWGQGRNQPQHFGDGTRLSIL.